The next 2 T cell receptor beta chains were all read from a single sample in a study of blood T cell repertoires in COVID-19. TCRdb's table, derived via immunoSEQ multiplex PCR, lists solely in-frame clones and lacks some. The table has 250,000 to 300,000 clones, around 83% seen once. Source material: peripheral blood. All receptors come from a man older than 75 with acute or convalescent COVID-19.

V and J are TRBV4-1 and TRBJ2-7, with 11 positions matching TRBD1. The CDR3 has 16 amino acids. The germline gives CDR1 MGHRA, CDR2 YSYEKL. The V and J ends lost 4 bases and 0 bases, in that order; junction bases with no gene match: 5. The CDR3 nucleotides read TGCGCCAGCAGCCGTGGGACAGGGGGTTACTCCTACGAGCAGTACTTC. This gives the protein CASSRGTGGYSYEQYF.

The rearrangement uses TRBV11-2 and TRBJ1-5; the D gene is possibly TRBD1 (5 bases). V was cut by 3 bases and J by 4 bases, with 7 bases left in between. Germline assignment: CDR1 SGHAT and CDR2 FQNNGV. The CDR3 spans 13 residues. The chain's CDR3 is CASSLDINQPQHF. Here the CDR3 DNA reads TGTGCCAGCAGCTTGGACATTAATCAGCCCCAGCATTTT.